The text below deals with one TCR beta chain. Its antigen is not identified. Stimulation used 8.5 to 10 ug/mL lysate from CMV-infected fibroblasts. CD40L-negative CD69-negative CD45RO-high memory CD4+ T cells were sorted as populations depleted of antigen-responding cells. This sample stems from a study of persistence of HIV-infected CD4 T cells. Background on the study: A median of 8 years of suppressive ART preceded sampling.

Sequencing used immunoSEQ version 4 in survey mode. Profiling relied on immunoSEQ multiplex PCR, and the TCRdb table lists in-frame clones only, not all of them. The sample holds 37,000 or so clones, 80% seen once. CDR1 is MDHEN, CDR2 SYDVKM, per germline. Trimming removed 5 bases from V and 8 bases from J, with 10 bases in between. CDR3 length: 12 residues. The origin of this receptor is an adult man with HIV who was CMV-seropositive. This material consisted of CD4+ T cells sorted from PBMCs after roughly 20-hour stimulation, taken from a patient who received antiretroviral therapy. The J gene is TRBJ1-5, the V gene TRBV28, with a possible D match to TRBD1 (5 bases). CDR3 DNA sequence: TGTGCCAGCAGTGGGGCGGGGGAGCCCCAGCATTTT. Translating gives CASSGAGEPQHF. Supplemented by reference TRBV28 and TRBJ1-5, the full variable domain reads DVKVTQSSRYLVKRTGEKVFLECVQDMDHENMFWYRQDPGLGLRLIYFSYDVKMKEKGDIPEGYSVSREKKERFSLILESASTNQTSMYLCASSGAGEPQHFGDGTRLSIL.